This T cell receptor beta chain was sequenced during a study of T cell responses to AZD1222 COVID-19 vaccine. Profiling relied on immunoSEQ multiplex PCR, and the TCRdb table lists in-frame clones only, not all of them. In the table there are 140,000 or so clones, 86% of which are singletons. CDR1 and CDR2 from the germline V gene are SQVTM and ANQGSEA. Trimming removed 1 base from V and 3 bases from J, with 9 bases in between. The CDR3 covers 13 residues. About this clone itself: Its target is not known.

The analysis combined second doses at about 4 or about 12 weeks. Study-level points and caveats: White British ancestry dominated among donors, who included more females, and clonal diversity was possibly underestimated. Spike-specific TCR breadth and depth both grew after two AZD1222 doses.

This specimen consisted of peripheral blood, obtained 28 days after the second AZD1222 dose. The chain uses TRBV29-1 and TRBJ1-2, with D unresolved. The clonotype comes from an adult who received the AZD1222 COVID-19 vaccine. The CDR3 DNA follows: TGCAGCGTTGAAGGAGGGTACTACTATGGCTACACCTTC. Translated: CSVEGGYYYGYTF.